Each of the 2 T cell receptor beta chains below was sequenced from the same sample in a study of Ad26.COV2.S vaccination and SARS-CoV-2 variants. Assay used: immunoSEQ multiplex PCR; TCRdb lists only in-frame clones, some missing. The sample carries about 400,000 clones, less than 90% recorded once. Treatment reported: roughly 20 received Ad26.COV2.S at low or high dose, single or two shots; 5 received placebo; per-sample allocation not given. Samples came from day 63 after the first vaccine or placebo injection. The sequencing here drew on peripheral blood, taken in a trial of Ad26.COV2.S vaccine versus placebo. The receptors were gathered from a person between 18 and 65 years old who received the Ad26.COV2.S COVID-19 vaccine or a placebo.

The CDR3 reads CASSFLTSGDFSETQYF. The CDR3 nucleotides are TGTGCCAGCAGCTTTCTGACCAGCGGTGATTTTTCGGAGACCCAGTACTTC. The chain carries TRBV7-9 and TRBJ2-5; D perhaps matches TRBD2 (5 bases). V was cut by 3 bases and J by 5 bases, with 22 bases left in between. Germline V gene lookup returns CDR1 SEHNR and CDR2 FQNEAQ (reference sequence). This CDR3 spans 17 amino acids.

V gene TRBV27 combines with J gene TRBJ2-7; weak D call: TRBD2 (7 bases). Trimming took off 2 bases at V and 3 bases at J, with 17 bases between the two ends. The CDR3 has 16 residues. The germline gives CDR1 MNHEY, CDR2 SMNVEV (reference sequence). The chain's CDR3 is CASSLGLRGGVYEQYF. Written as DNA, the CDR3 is TGTGCCAGCAGTTTAGGACTTAGGGGGGGAGTCTACGAGCAGTACTTC.